This passage covers 22 T cell receptor beta chains from one sample sequenced in a study of shared clonotypes between healthy human individuals. Generated by immunoSEQ multiplex PCR, the TCRdb table keeps only in-frame clones and is missing some. Of about 1.1 million clones listed, 60% to 80% were seen once; the top ten hold about 0.89%. Material for sequencing was memory CD4+ T cells from PBMCs. Subset meaning: CD45RA-negative fraction. These receptors all come from a man between 18 and 29 years old in good health. Some clones in this sample may be carry-over from other donors' samples.

This chain links TRBV18 with TRBJ2-6; 8 bases match TRBD1. The CDR3 loop spans 18 amino acids. The germline V gene encodes CDR1 KGHSH and CDR2 LQKENI. Trimming took 2 bases from V and 0 from J; bases not matched to a gene: 6. The CDR3 bases are TGTGCCAGCTCACCAGCGGGACAGGCGAACTCTGGGGCCAACGTCCTGACTTTC. Amino acid sequence: CASSPAGQANSGANVLTF.

The chain uses TRBV6-6 and TRBJ2-5; 11 nucleotides line up with TRBD2. Germline loops: CDR1 MNHNY, CDR2 SVGAGI (reference sequence). The ends lost 4 bases at V and 5 bases at J; junction bases unmatched: 3. This CDR3 comprises 14 residues. The CDR3 protein is CASSSTSGKETQYF. For the CDR3, the DNA is TGTGCCAGCAGTTCGACTAGCGGGAAGGAGACCCAGTACTTC.

This rearrangement joins TRBV28 to TRBJ1-2; no definite D call. The CDR3 loop spans 14 amino acids. Per germline, CDR1 MDHEN and CDR2 SYDVKM. Trimming left V 2 bases short and J 0 bases short, with 7 bases between. The CDR3 protein is CASSLAGANYGYTF. In DNA, the CDR3 is TGTGCCAGCAGTTTAGCAGGTGCTAACTATGGCTACACCTTC.

This clone has just a few counts. The rearrangement links TRBV28 to TRBJ2-5, with a weak D call TRBD1 (6 bases). CDR3 size: 15 residues. V was pared by 6 bases and J by 1 base, with 15 bases between. Germline CDR1 reads MDHEN; CDR2 reads SYDVKM. CDR3 sequence (DNA): TGTGCCAGCAGCTTGCCGCGCAGGGGCCAAGAGACCCAGTACTTC. Amino acid sequence: CASSLPRRGQETQYF.

As for this clone: One junction end disagrees with the germline gene, perhaps due to a read error. J is TRBJ2-5 and V is TRBV19, with a weak D call TRBD2 (6 bases). The CDR3 covers 12 residues. CDR1 and CDR2 from the germline V gene are LNHDA and SQIVND (reference sequence). CDR3 in amino acids: CASSIRGTPMNF. In nucleotides, the CDR3 is TGTGCCAGTAGTATTAGAGGGACTCCGATGAACTTC.

The J gene is TRBJ2-5, the V gene TRBV7-9; TRBD2 is a possible D gene (6 bases). The V gene's germline CDR1 is SEHNR and CDR2 FQNEAQ (reference sequence). V gave up 6 bases and J gave up 2 bases, with 19 bases separating them. The CDR3 is 16 residues long. CDR3 region: CASRHYGGALQETQYF. In DNA, the CDR3 is TGTGCCAGCAGACACTACGGCGGGGCATTACAAGAGACCCAGTACTTC.

The rearrangement links TRBV5-1 to TRBJ2-2; the D is unclear. Germline lookup yields CDR1 SGHRS and CDR2 YFSETQ. The CDR3 extends over 13 amino acids. V gave up 0 bases and J gave up 7 bases, with 7 bases separating them. CDR3 DNA: TGCGCCAGCAGCTTGGGACAAGGCGGGGAGCTGTTTTTT. Its protein is CASSLGQGGELFF.

A word on this clone: The sample holds other DNA sequences that translate to the same CDR3. V and J are TRBV20-1 and TRBJ2-5; no clear D. Looked up from germline, CDR1 is DFQATT and CDR2 is SNEGSKA (reference sequence). The V and J ends lost 3 bases and 1 base respectively, with 3 bases between them. The CDR3 length is 11 residues. The CDR3 reads CSARVQETQYF. The DNA of the CDR3 is TGCAGTGCTAGGGTCCAAGAGACCCAGTACTTC.

CDR3 nucleotide sequence: TGTGCCAGCAGCTTAATGGGGGCGCGGGGCAATGAGCAGTTCTTC. Protein sequence: CASSLMGARGNEQFF. V gene TRBV7-3 combines with J gene TRBJ2-1, with D perhaps TRBD1 or TRBD2 (6 bases each). CDR1 is SGHTA, CDR2 FQGTGA, per germline. The CDR3 contains 15 residues. V lost 1 base, J lost 6 bases, and 13 bases lay in between.

This clone has a handful of counts. The chain uses TRBV5-4 and TRBJ2-3; the D is unclear. V lost 2 bases, J lost 2 bases, and 15 bases lay in between. CDR3 length: 16 residues. Germline V gene sequence: CDR1 SGHNT, CDR2 YYREEE (reference sequence). Written as DNA, the CDR3 is TGTGCCAGCAGCTTAAAGGTTAACCCCGACACAGATACGCAGTATTTT. Its translation is CASSLKVNPDTDTQYF.

This chain connects TRBV5-6 to TRBJ2-1, with TRBD2 identical over 12 bases. CDR1 and CDR2 (germline): SGHDT, YYEEEE. This CDR3 has 17 amino acids. The ends lost 3 bases at V and 6 bases at J; junction bases unmatched: 10. The CDR3 loop is CASSYRQTSGSINEQFF. Here the CDR3 DNA reads TGTGCCAGCAGCTACCGTCAGACTAGCGGGAGTATCAATGAGCAGTTCTTC.

This clone was seen at least ten times. The V gene is TRBV25-1, the J gene TRBJ1-3; possible D gene TRBD1, 5 bases. The length of the CDR3 is 16 residues. The V end lost 5 bases, the J end lost 0 bases, and 14 bases lay between the germline ends. CDR1 is MGHDK, CDR2 SYGVNS, per germline. The CDR3 region has the DNA TGTGCCAGCAGTCATCTAAGGGGTTCCTCTGGAAACACCATATATTTT. Amino acids: CASSHLRGSSGNTIYF.

The chain couples TRBV2 to TRBJ2-7; tentative D call: TRBD1 (5 bases). Germline V gene data show CDR1 as SNHLY and CDR2 as FYNNEI. V lost 7 bases to trimming and J lost 8 bases, with 24 bases between them. CDR3 length: 15 amino acids. This chain's CDR3 is CASTSSLGQVFKQYF. The DNA for the CDR3 is TGTGCCAGCACCTCATCATTGGGGCAGGTCTTCAAGCAGTACTTC.

V gene TRBV5-6 combines with J gene TRBJ2-5; D might be TRBD1 (5 bases). Looked up from germline, CDR1 is SGHDT and CDR2 is YYEEEE. CDR3 length equals 13 residues. V shed 3 bases and J shed 4 bases, with 10 bases lying between them. The CDR3 reads CASSSWGRETQYF. The DNA of the CDR3 is TGTGCCAGCAGCTCATGGGGCCGAGAGACCCAGTACTTC.

This clone was seen more than once but under ten times. The rearrangement joins TRBV19 to TRBJ1-5, with 10 bases fitting TRBD1. Germline V gives CDR1 LNHDA, CDR2 SQIVND (reference sequence). The V segment lost 5 bases and the J segment 4 bases; nucleotides outside the gene matches: 11. The CDR3 extends over 17 amino acids. The CDR3 here is CASSFWTGGMSNQPQHF. The CDR3 DNA reads TGTGCCAGTAGTTTTTGGACAGGGGGAATGAGTAATCAGCCCCAGCATTTT.

The rearrangement links TRBV2 to TRBJ2-1; TRBD2 agrees at 9 bases. This CDR3 contains 16 residues. V gave up 10 bases and J gave up 7 bases; unmatched junction bases: 17. Germline lookup yields CDR1 SNHLY and CDR2 FYNNEI. CDR3 loop: CATRGGRASGGNEQFF. CDR3 DNA sequence: TGTGCCACGAGGGGCGGGAGGGCCTCGGGGGGGAATGAGCAGTTCTTC.

CDR3: CASSLRTGRRGNEKLFF. The CDR3 nucleotides read TGTGCCAGCAGTCTACGGACAGGACGCAGGGGTAATGAAAAACTGTTTTTT. The chain is built from TRBV27 and TRBJ1-4, with 7 bases fitting TRBD1. Per the germline V gene, CDR1 is MNHEY and CDR2 is SMNVEV (reference sequence). The CDR3 length is 17 residues. The V and J ends lost 5 bases and 4 bases, in that order; junction bases with no gene match: 13.

This chain connects TRBV28 to TRBJ1-1; no clear D gene. The CDR3 is 12 residues long. Trimming left V 6 bases short and J 10 bases short, with 15 bases between. Germline V gives CDR1 MDHEN, CDR2 SYDVKM. CDR3 sequence: CASSPPSTGAFF. In nucleotides, the CDR3 is TGTGCCAGCAGCCCCCCCTCGACGGGAGCTTTCTTT. Together with reference TRBV28 and TRBJ1-1, the CDR3 gives the full variable domain: DVKVTQSSRYLVKRTGEKVFLECVQDMDHENMFWYRQDPGLGLRLIYFSYDVKMKEKGDIPEGYSVSREKKERFSLILESASTNQTSMYLCASSPPSTGAFFGQGTRLTVV.

This clone was detected only a few times. The CDR3 DNA reads TGTGCCAGCAGCTCGAGGGGGGAAATCCGCGGGGAGCTGTTTTTT. Translated: CASSSRGEIRGELFF. V and J are TRBV7-9 and TRBJ2-2; D tentatively reads TRBD1 or TRBD2 (6 bases each). This CDR3 is built from 15 residues. Between the trimmed V and J ends, which lost 4 bases and 7 bases, there was a span of 16 bases. CDR1 is SEHNR, CDR2 FQNEAQ, per germline (reference sequence).

CDR3 coding DNA: TGTGCCAGCAGCCAGGCGGGGCACGAGGATCAGCCCCAGCATTTT. Translated, it gives CASSQAGHEDQPQHF. The chain uses TRBV6-5 and TRBJ1-5, with D possibly matching TRBD1 (5 bases). The CDR3 has 15 amino acids. Germline values: CDR1 MNHEY, CDR2 SVGAGI. With 6 bases removed from V and 5 bases from J, the gap between germline ends came to 17 bases.

This chain connects TRBV7-2 to TRBJ2-5; a possible D gene is TRBD2 (6 bases). Near its end, the DNA agrees better with TRBJ2-7, so the J call may be wrong. The CDR3 runs 15 residues. Per the germline V gene, CDR1 is SGHTA and CDR2 is FQGNSA. CDR3: CASSLVTSYLDEQYF. In DNA, the CDR3 is TGTGCCAGCAGCTTAGTGACTAGTTATTTGGACGAGCAGTACTTC.

The CDR3 spells CATSKAPGTDYGYTF. As DNA, the CDR3 is TGTGCCACCAGCAAGGCCCCGGGGACAGACTATGGCTACACCTTC. This chain uses TRBV15 with TRBJ1-2; the match to TRBD1 covers 7 bases. The CDR3 covers 15 residues. The V gene's germline CDR1 is LNHNV and CDR2 YYDKDF (reference sequence). V was clipped by 4 bases and J by 3 bases; unmatched bases: 8.